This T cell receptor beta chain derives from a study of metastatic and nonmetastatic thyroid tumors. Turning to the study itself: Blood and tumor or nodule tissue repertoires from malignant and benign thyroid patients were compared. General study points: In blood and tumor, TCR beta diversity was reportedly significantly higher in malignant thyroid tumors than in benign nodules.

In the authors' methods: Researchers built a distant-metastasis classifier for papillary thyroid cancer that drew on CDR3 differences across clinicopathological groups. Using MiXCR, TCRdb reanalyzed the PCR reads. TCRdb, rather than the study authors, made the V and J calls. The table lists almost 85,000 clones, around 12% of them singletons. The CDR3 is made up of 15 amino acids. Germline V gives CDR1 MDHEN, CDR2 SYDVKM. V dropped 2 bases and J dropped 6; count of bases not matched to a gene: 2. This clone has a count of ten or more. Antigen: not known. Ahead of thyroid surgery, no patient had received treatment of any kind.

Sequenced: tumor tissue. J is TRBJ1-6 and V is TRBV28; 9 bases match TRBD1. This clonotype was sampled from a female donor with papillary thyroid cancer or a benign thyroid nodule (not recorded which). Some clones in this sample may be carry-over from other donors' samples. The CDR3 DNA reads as TGTGCCAGCAGTTTACCGGGACAGGGTAATTCACCCCTCCACTTT. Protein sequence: CASSLPGQGNSPLHF. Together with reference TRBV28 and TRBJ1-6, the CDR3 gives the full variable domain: DVKVTQSSRYLVKRTGEKVFLECVQDMDHENMFWYRQDPGLGLRLIYFSYDVKMKEKGDIPEGYSVSREKKERFSLILESASTNQTSMYLCASSLPGQGNSPLHFGNGTRLTVT.